This TCR beta chain was sequenced for a study of blood T cell repertoires in COVID-19. Study-level background: T cells, B-cell-depleted T cells, or PBMCs provided the cDNA or gDNA that served as material.

Recruits, aged roughly 18 to 100 years, lived in 24 US areas. Recovered Cohort 3 donors showed two negative PCRs, clearance, or symptom resolution. In the original workflow: Reference gene primer amplification gave nucleated cell count estimates. Measured with immunoSEQ multiplex PCR; TCRdb has only the in-frame clones, and not every one. The V and J calls and the clone size are those of that table, but D and trimming were determined from the DNA. Of around 250,000 clones listed, around 86% are singletons. Material for sequencing was PBMCs or T cells enriched from blood (not recorded which). This TCR came from a woman aged 45-60 years who had recovered from COVID-19.

In DNA, the CDR3 is TGTGCCAGCTCACCACCCGGTCGGGGCAATCAGCCCCAGCATTTT. Residues: CASSPPGRGNQPQHF. The chain recombines TRBV18 with TRBJ1-5; D ambiguous. Germline V gene lookup returns CDR1 KGHSH and CDR2 LQKENI. V shed 0 bases and J shed 2 bases, with 8 bases lying between them. The CDR3 totals 15 residues.